Given below is one T cell receptor (beta chain) in context. Its antigen is not known. This CDR3 has 15 residues. V lost 0 bases and J 4 bases, leaving 13 bases between the germline ends. Per germline, CDR1 ENHRY and CDR2 SYGVKD. TCRdb called the RT-PCR reads again in MiXCR, with one record for every CDR3 protein. The sample records about 520,000 distinct CDR3 sequences, less than 7.5% being singletons. This specimen belongs to a study of response to subunit inactivated influenza vaccine. Whole-study results and caveats: The study's authors posited that every seasonal influenza vaccination enlists few new T cells.

The specimen was PBMCs from blood, collected around 25 months after vaccination. The sequence was obtained from a man aged 45 to 75 who received an inactivated influenza vaccine. V gene TRBV10-3 combines with J gene TRBJ2-7; D tentatively reads TRBD1 or TRBD2 (6 bases each). The CDR3 protein is CAISESWGASYEQYF. As DNA, the CDR3 is TGTGCCATCAGTGAGTCATGGGGGGCCAGTTACGAGCAGTACTTC.